A single sample gave rise to the 28 T cell receptor beta chains below, sequenced in a study of Ad26.COV2.S vaccination and SARS-CoV-2 variants. As to treatment: roughly 19 received Ad26.COV2.S at low or high dose, single or two shots; 5 received placebo; per-sample allocation not given. Sampling happened 63 days after the first vaccine or placebo injection. Some clones are missing from TCRdb's copy, which holds only in-frame ones; the method was immunoSEQ multiplex PCR. The data contain roughly 500,000 clones, around 88% of them singletons. The sample was peripheral blood, taken in a trial of Ad26.COV2.S vaccine versus placebo. The receptors originated from a person aged 18-65 years who received the Ad26.COV2.S COVID-19 vaccine or a placebo.

The chain employs TRBV27 and TRBJ2-1; 7 positions match TRBD2. The CDR3 is made up of 18 amino acids. Trimming at V came to 7 bases and at J to 7 bases, leaving 22 bases not matched to a gene. Germline loops: CDR1 MNHEY, CDR2 SMNVEV (reference sequence). Here the CDR3 reads CASTLRAVLQGGFNEQFF. The CDR3 DNA is TGTGCCAGCACCCTCCGAGCGGTGTTGCAGGGAGGGTTTAATGAGCAGTTCTTC.

The chain employs TRBV29-1 and TRBJ2-7; the match to TRBD2 covers 11 bases. Trimming cost V 4 bases and J 2 bases; bases outside gene matches: 10. Germline CDR1 reads SQVTM; CDR2 reads ANQGSEA. The CDR3 consists of 16 residues. CDR3 protein: CSVVSWKLAGAYEQYF. The CDR3 coding sequence is TGCAGCGTTGTTTCATGGAAACTAGCGGGAGCCTACGAGCAGTACTTC.

The chain joins TRBV6-5 to TRBJ2-2; a possible D gene is TRBD2 (6 bases). The CDR3 runs to 15 residues. Trimming stripped 6 bases from V and 4 bases from J, with 15 bases between. Germline CDR1 is MNHEY and CDR2 is SVGAGI. The CDR3 sequence: CASRASGGPTGELFF. CDR3 bases: TGTGCCAGCAGGGCCTCCGGGGGTCCCACCGGGGAGCTGTTTTTT.

The V gene is TRBV28, the J gene TRBJ2-2; 7 nucleotides line up with TRBD2. Germline lookup yields CDR1 MDHEN and CDR2 SYDVKM. CDR3 length equals 16 residues. The CDR3 nucleotides are TGTGCGACACGGGGGGTTTCTTACCCGAACACCGGGGAGCTGTTTTTT. Its protein product is CATRGVSYPNTGELFF.

In its sample, this clone was seen a few times. This chain connects TRBV4-1 to TRBJ1-1, with D possibly being TRBD1 (6 bases). With 3 bases removed from V and 1 base from J, the gap between germline ends came to 6 bases. The CDR3 consists of 13 residues. The V gene's germline CDR1 is MGHRA and CDR2 YSYEKL. The CDR3 DNA follows: TGCGCCAGCAGCCAGACAGGGAACACTGAAGCTTTCTTT. Protein: CASSQTGNTEAFF.

The J gene is TRBJ1-5, the V gene TRBV21-1. TRBV21-1 is tagged as a pseudogene. The CDR3 runs 15 residues. In DNA, the CDR3 is TGTGCCAGCAGCAAAGGAGGGTTGAGGGCTCAGCCCCAGCATTTT. Translated: CASSKGGLRAQPQHF.

The chain joins TRBV7-3 to TRBJ2-5, with no clear D. Germline assignment: CDR1 SGHTA and CDR2 FQGTGA. The CDR3 covers 16 residues. Trimming pared 2 bases from V and 0 bases from J, leaving 13 bases between. DNA for the CDR3: TGTGCCAGCAGCTTATTTCCGGGTCAGAACCAAGAGACCCAGTACTTC. The encoded protein is CASSLFPGQNQETQYF.

This clone was found a few times. This chain joins TRBV7-9 and TRBJ2-3; no clear D gene. The CDR3 totals 11 residues. The germline V gene encodes CDR1 SEHNR and CDR2 FQNEAQ (reference sequence). V was clipped by 8 bases and J by 0 bases, with 3 bases between them. The CDR3 DNA reads TGTGCCAGCGAAAGCACAGATACGCAGTATTTT. This gives the protein CASESTDTQYF. The whole variable domain, remainder taken from reference TRBV7-9 and TRBJ2-3, is DTGVSQNPRHKITKRGQNVTFRCDPISEHNRLYWYRQTLGQGPEFLTYFQNEAQLEKSRLLSDRFSAERPKGSFSTLEIQRTEQGDSAMYLCASESTDTQYFGPGTRLTVL.

This clone was seen only a few times. CDR3: CASSPYSGSLETQYF. CDR3 sequence (DNA): TGTGCCAGCAGTCCCTATAGCGGGAGTTTGGAGACCCAGTACTTC. The chain combines TRBV6-6 with TRBJ2-5, with 9 bases lining up with TRBD2. This CDR3 contains 15 residues. Trimming at V came to 5 bases and at J to 5 bases, leaving 9 bases not matched to a gene. CDR1 is MNHNY, CDR2 SVGAGI, per germline (reference sequence).

V usage is TRBV7-9 and J usage is TRBJ1-5; possible D gene TRBD1, 5 bases. V lost 5 bases and J 2 bases, leaving 16 bases between the germline ends. This CDR3 has 16 residues. The germline V gene has CDR1 SEHNR and CDR2 FQNEAQ (reference sequence). CDR3 nucleotide sequence: TGTGCCAGCAGCACCGGGGCTACCATAGGCAATCAGCCCCAGCATTTT. It translates to CASSTGATIGNQPQHF.

V usage is TRBV4-2 and J usage is TRBJ2-4; 10 bases are a match to TRBD2. The ends lost 4 bases at V and 8 bases at J; junction bases unmatched: 14. This CDR3 contains 17 residues. CDR1 and CDR2 from the germline V gene are LGHNA and YNFKEQ. CDR3 protein: CASSPRQGGLAGDIQYF. The CDR3 DNA reads as TGTGCCAGCAGCCCCCGACAGGGTGGCCTAGCGGGGGACATTCAGTACTTC.

The gene calls are TRBV5-5 and TRBJ2-3; possible D gene TRBD2, 5 bases. The CDR3 is made up of 12 amino acids. The V end was cut by 4 bases, the J end by 6 bases, with 9 bases between. The germline gives CDR1 SGHKS, CDR2 YYEKEE (reference sequence). CDR3 region: CASSPLADTQYF. The CDR3 nucleotides are TGTGCCAGCAGCCCATTAGCGGATACGCAGTATTTT.

V usage is TRBV24-1 and J usage is TRBJ1-5; D gene uncertain. V gave up 3 bases and J gave up 2 bases, with 10 bases separating them. The CDR3 spans 15 residues. Per germline, CDR1 KGHDR and CDR2 SFDVKD. CDR3 sequence (DNA): TGTGCCACCAGTGATCGCTCTGAGGGCAATCAGCCCCAGCATTTT. Its protein is CATSDRSEGNQPQHF.

This sequence joins TRBV27 and TRBJ2-1; D might be TRBD2 (6 bases). V was pared by 6 bases and J by 4 bases, with 13 bases between. The V gene's germline CDR1 is MNHEY and CDR2 SMNVEV (reference sequence). The CDR3 loop spans 14 amino acids. The CDR3 reads CASSQSSVYNEQFF. For the CDR3, the DNA is TGTGCCAGCAGCCAGTCTAGCGTATACAATGAGCAGTTCTTC.

This clone showed up just a few times. The V gene is TRBV30, the J gene TRBJ2-1; D might be TRBD2 (5 bases). Per the germline V gene, CDR1 is GTSNPN and CDR2 is SVGIG (reference sequence). V was shortened by 7 bases and J by 7 bases, with 11 bases between the two germline ends. CDR3 length equals 11 residues. The DNA of the CDR3 is TGTGCCTTCACGCGAGGGAATGAGCAGTTCTTC. Translating it yields CAFTRGNEQFF.

The rearrangement joins TRBV19 to TRBJ2-1; 9 nucleotides agree with TRBD2. After removal of 3 bases from V and 4 bases from J, the junction contained 4 bases not matched to a gene. The CDR3 length is 15 residues. In germline, CDR1 is LNHDA, CDR2 SQIVND (reference sequence). The CDR3: CASSMGLAGYNEQFF. Here the CDR3 DNA reads TGTGCCAGTAGTATGGGCCTAGCGGGGTACAATGAGCAGTTCTTC.

The chain recombines TRBV11-2 with TRBJ1-3; tentatively, D is TRBD1 (6 bases). CDR3 size: 13 residues. Germline lookup yields CDR1 SGHAT and CDR2 FQNNGV. The V gene lost 2 bases and the J gene lost 10 bases, with 12 bases spanning the gap. CDR3 DNA sequence: TGTGCCAGCAGCTTATGGGGGGCTTGGACCATATATTTT. It yields the protein CASSLWGAWTIYF.

V is TRBV5-1 and J is TRBJ1-2, with D possibly matching TRBD1 (6 bases). Germline V gene data show CDR1 as SGHRS and CDR2 as YFSETQ. The CDR3 runs 14 residues. Trimming left V 5 bases short and J 3 bases short, with 14 bases between. The CDR3: CASSRDTADYGYTF. Written as DNA, the CDR3 is TGCGCCAGCAGTCGGGACACCGCGGACTATGGCTACACCTTC.

The chain links TRBV19 to TRBJ2-2; D may be TRBD2 (5 bases). V lost 7 bases and J lost 6, with 15 bases in between. This CDR3 comprises 14 residues. CDR1 is LNHDA and CDR2 is SQIVND in the germline V gene (reference sequence). Written as DNA, the CDR3 is TGTGCCAGTACCCTTTCTAGTAGCGCCGGGGAGCTGTTTTTT. Its protein is CASTLSSSAGELFF.

This sequence joins TRBV12-5 and TRBJ2-5; D is perhaps TRBD1 or TRBD2 (5 bases each). The CDR3 is made up of 12 amino acids. V was trimmed by 2 bases and J by 5 bases, leaving 6 bases between them. Germline-derived CDR1 and CDR2 are LGHNT and FRNRAP. The chain's CDR3 is CASGLWGETQYF. In DNA form, the CDR3 reads TGTGCTAGTGGTTTGTGGGGGGAGACCCAGTACTTC.

To note about this clone: Other DNA variants within this sample encode the same CDR3. The chain has TRBV7-2 and TRBJ2-1; no clear D gene. With 1 base removed from V and 7 bases from J, the gap between germline ends came to 2 bases. CDR1 SGHTA and CDR2 FQGNSA come from the germline V gene. The CDR3 length is 11 residues. The CDR3, as DNA: TGTGCCAGCAGCTTAGTGAATGAGCAGTTCTTC. Translated: CASSLVNEQFF.

This chain connects TRBV18 to TRBJ2-7; 8 bases line up with TRBD1. The CDR3 extends over 13 amino acids. Germline V gene sequence: CDR1 KGHSH, CDR2 LQKENI. V trimming: 6 bases; J trimming: 4 bases; junction bases outside the gene matches: 5. For the CDR3, the DNA is TGTGCCAGCTCTCTTGACAGGGGATACGAGCAGTACTTC. It yields the protein CASSLDRGYEQYF. The whole variable domain, remainder taken from reference TRBV18 and TRBJ2-7, is NAGVMQNPRHLVRRRGQEARLRCSPMKGHSHVYWYRQLPEEGLKFMVYLQKENIIDESGMPKERFSAEFPKEGPSILRIQQVVRGDSAAYFCASSLDRGYEQYFGPGTRLTVT.

The CDR3 DNA is TGTGCCTGGAGTGTGGGACAGATCTACGAGCAGTACTTC. It specifies CAWSVGQIYEQYF. The gene calls are TRBV30 and TRBJ2-7, with 7 positions matching TRBD1. This CDR3 has 13 amino acids. V shed 0 bases and J 3 bases; nucleotides not matched to a gene: 2. Germline V gives CDR1 GTSNPN, CDR2 SVGIG (reference sequence).

This chain uses TRBV6-6 with TRBJ2-3; no reliable D call. V was clipped by 6 bases and J by 4 bases, with 11 bases between them. CDR3 length: 13 residues. The germline gives CDR1 MNHNY, CDR2 SVGAGI (reference sequence). CDR3 protein: CASRSWLSDTQYF. CDR3 DNA: TGTGCCAGCAGGAGTTGGTTGTCAGATACGCAGTATTTT.

This clone has a single count. The chain employs TRBV19 and TRBJ2-2, with D perhaps matching TRBD2 (7 bases). The CDR3 loop spans 16 amino acids. Germline CDR1 LNHDA, CDR2 SQIVND (reference sequence). Trimming removed 7 bases at V and 6 bases at J, with 21 bases between. CDR3 sequence reads: CASIPKGGLPPGELFF. In DNA form, the CDR3 reads TGTGCCAGTATCCCCAAGGGGGGGCTACCCCCCGGGGAGCTGTTTTTT.

The chain employs TRBV3-1 (or the pseudogene TRBV3-2) and TRBJ2-5, with D perhaps given as TRBD1 or TRBD2 (5 bases each). CDR3 length equals 15 residues. V was cut by 0 bases and J by 9 bases, with 17 bases left in between. Germline values: CDR1 LGHDT, CDR2 YNNKEL (reference sequence). CDR3 in DNA: TGTGCCAGCAGCCAAGAAATTGGGGTCAGGGACGCCCAGTACTTC. Translation: CASSQEIGVRDAQYF.

This chain uses TRBV12-3 or TRBV12-4 with TRBJ2-7; unclear D gene. V shed 3 bases and J shed 1 base, with 7 bases lying between them. The CDR3 consists of 13 residues. Written as DNA, the CDR3 is TGTGCCAGCAGTTTCAGGAGTTCCTACGAGCAGTACTTC. It yields the protein CASSFRSSYEQYF.

This chain connects TRBV5-1 to TRBJ1-2; D is ambiguous. CDR3 length: 14 amino acids. The germline gives CDR1 SGHRS, CDR2 YFSETQ. Trimming removed 1 base at V and 0 bases at J, with 7 bases between. The CDR3 DNA is TGCGCCAGCAGCTTGTCGTACCCTAACTATGGCTACACCTTC. Amino acids: CASSLSYPNYGYTF. The entire variable domain, with the rest obtained from reference TRBV5-1 and TRBJ1-2, is as follows: KAGVTQTPRYLIKTRGQQVTLSCSPISGHRSVSWYQQTPGQGLQFLFEYFSETQRNKGNFPGRFSGRQFSNSRSEMNVSTLELGDSALYLCASSLSYPNYGYTFGSGTRLTVV.